The entry below gives a single T cell receptor (beta chain) sequence along with its context. What it binds is not known. The germline gives CDR1 SGHNT, CDR2 YYREEE (reference sequence). There are 15 residues in the CDR3. The trim removed 3 bases at V and 2 bases at J, leaving 3 bases unmatched. Survey-depth immunoSEQ sequencing covered TCR beta CDR3 regions. Sequencing used immunoSEQ multiplex PCR; TCRdb keeps in-frame clones, though not all of them. The table has approximately 5,000 clones, 65% to 70% seen once; the top ten hold about 39%. The source of the sample is a study of CD8 T cell repertoires and HIV-1 epitope variants. On the study more broadly: Each of Twenty-five Gag and Nef epitope peptides stimulated a separate culture. Separate from the cultures, 1M uncultured T cells served as baseline. Findings and limits, study-wide: Only beta chains were identified, marking proliferation to antigen, not function.

The chain has TRBV5-4 and TRBJ2-7; 12 positions agree with TRBD2. The sequenced material came from cultured CD8+ T cells derived from PBMCs. This TCR was sampled from a male donor with HIV. CDR3 sequence (DNA): TGTGCCAGCAGCTGGAGACTAGCGGGGGCCTACGAGCAGTACTTC. Translated: CASSWRLAGAYEQYF.